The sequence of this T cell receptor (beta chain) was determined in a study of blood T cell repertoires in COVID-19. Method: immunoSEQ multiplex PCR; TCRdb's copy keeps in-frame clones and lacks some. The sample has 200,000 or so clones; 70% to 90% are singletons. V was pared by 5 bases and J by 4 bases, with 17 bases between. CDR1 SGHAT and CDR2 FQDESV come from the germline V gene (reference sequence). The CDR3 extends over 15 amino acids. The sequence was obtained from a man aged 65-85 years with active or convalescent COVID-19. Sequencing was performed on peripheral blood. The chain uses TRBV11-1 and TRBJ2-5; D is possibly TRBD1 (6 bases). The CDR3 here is CASSIKQGRSETQYF. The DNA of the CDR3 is TGTGCCAGCAGCATTAAACAGGGCCGGTCAGAGACCCAGTACTTC.